Here is one TCR beta chain with its context. The sample comes from a study of cytomegalovirus exposure and HLA in healthy donors. Primers: 60 Vbeta forward and 13 Jbeta reverse. The repertoire was sequenced with immunoSEQ multiplex PCR; TCRdb's copy has only in-frame clones and lacks some. This sample's clone table lists 130,000 or so clones. Germline V gives CDR1 SNHLY, CDR2 FYNNEI. After removal of 6 bases from V and 1 base from J, the junction contained 4 bases not matched to a gene. CDR3 size: 14 residues. The chain couples TRBV2 to TRBJ1-1; the match to TRBD1 covers 8 bases. This sequence was found in a woman aged 55 to 70 in good health and CMV-seronegative. Specimen: PBMCs. CDR3 amino acids: CASSLQGANTEAFF. In nucleotides, the CDR3 is TGTGCCAGCAGCCTTCAGGGGGCGAACACTGAAGCTTTCTTT.